Presented here are 21 T cell receptor beta chains from one specimen sequenced in a study of T cells in Graves' hyperthyroidism and ophthalmopathy. Regions amplified from RNA transcripts were the TCR beta CDR3 regions. In the first-round RT-PCR of the TCR CDR3, the HTBI primer set was used. Each CDR3 protein is one row after TCRdb ran MiXCR on the multiplex PCR reads. The sample records roughly 750,000 distinct CDR3 sequences, about 17% being singletons. Sequencing input: blood. Receptors originate from a man between 18 and 29 years old with Graves' hyperthyroidism.

This clonotype showed up many times. The J gene is TRBJ2-7, the V gene TRBV20-1, with D perhaps matching TRBD2 (5 bases). The CDR3 is 14 amino acids. The V and J ends lost 6 bases and 4 bases respectively, with 19 bases between them. The germline CDR1 and CDR2 sequences are DFQATT and SNEGSKA (reference sequence). CDR3 loop: CSAAPGSRGYEQYF. CDR3 bases: TGCAGTGCCGCGCCGGGATCCCGAGGATACGAGCAGTACTTC.

This clonotype has only a few counts. CDR3 bases: TGCGCCAGCAGCCAAGTGCAGGATAGCACAGATACGCAGTATTTT. Its protein is CASSQVQDSTDTQYF. The V call is TRBV4-1, the J call TRBJ2-3; D not certain. This CDR3 comprises 15 residues. The germline CDR1 and CDR2 sequences are MGHRA and YSYEKL. Trimming left V 1 base short and J 0 bases short, with 8 bases between.

This clonotype was counted a few times. The chain carries TRBV18 and TRBJ1-4, with D uncertain. Germline values: CDR1 KGHSH, CDR2 LQKENI. The CDR3 length is 13 residues. V lost 3 bases and J lost 7, with 9 bases in between. The CDR3 sequence: CASSPFDREKLFF. The CDR3, as DNA: TGTGCCAGCTCACCCTTCGACCGTGAAAAACTGTTTTTT.

The V and J genes are TRBV4-1 and TRBJ1-2, with TRBD1 identical over 8 bases. V was pared by 3 bases and J by 6 bases, with 3 bases of the junction left unmatched. The germline CDR1 and CDR2 sequences are MGHRA and YSYEKL. CDR3 size: 13 residues. CDR3 DNA sequence: TGCGCCAGCAGCCACGGACAGGGCAATGGCTACACCTTC. Its translation is CASSHGQGNGYTF.

This clonotype came up a few times. The gene calls are TRBV2 and TRBJ2-5, with 7 bases matching TRBD2. The length of the CDR3 is 19 residues. V lost 2 bases to trimming and J lost 4 bases; unmatched junction nucleotides: 19. Germline CDR1 is SNHLY and CDR2 is FYNNEI. The CDR3 DNA follows: TGTGCCAGCAGTGAAAAGTTCAGAGGACTAGAGATAGACGGAGAGACCCAGTACTTC. Protein product: CASSEKFRGLEIDGETQYF.

This clonotype showed up just a few times. This sequence joins TRBV28 and TRBJ1-3, with a possible D match to TRBD1 (5 bases). V shed 7 bases and J shed 0 bases, with 16 bases lying between them. CDR1 is MDHEN, CDR2 SYDVKM, per germline. The CDR3 extends over 16 amino acids. CDR3 sequence: CASTPLRGSSGNTIYF. The DNA for the CDR3 is TGTGCCAGCACCCCACTTCGGGGCAGCTCTGGAAACACCATATATTTT.

The CDR3 loop is CASSFDTGGITKNIQYF. The CDR3 DNA follows: TGTGCCAGCAGCTTCGACACAGGGGGTATAACCAAAAACATTCAGTACTTC. The rearrangement uses TRBV7-2 and TRBJ2-4; TRBD1 matches at 8 bases. Germline CDR1 and CDR2: SGHTA and FQGNSA. With 3 bases clipped from V and 2 bases from J, the junction kept 9 bases outside the gene matches. The CDR3 has 17 residues.

This chain joins TRBV20-1 and TRBJ2-5, with TRBD2 matching over 7 bases. The CDR3 loop spans 16 amino acids. J lost 0 bases, V lost 2 bases, and 9 bases had no gene match. CDR1 DFQATT and CDR2 SNEGSKA come from the germline V gene (reference sequence). For the CDR3, the DNA is TGCAGTGCTAGAAAACTGGGGGAGGGGCACCAAGAGACCCAGTACTTC. This translates into CSARKLGEGHQETQYF.

V usage is TRBV3-1 and J usage is TRBJ2-5, with 8 bases fitting TRBD2. Germline CDR1 LGHDT, CDR2 YNNKEL (reference sequence). This CDR3 has 15 amino acids. The junction had 7 bases not matched to a gene; V was cut back by 0 bases and J by 7 bases. The CDR3 DNA follows: TGTGCCAGCAGCCAAGAAACTAGCGGCACGGGGACCCAGTACTTC. Amino acid sequence: CASSQETSGTGTQYF.

The chain carries TRBV7-9 and TRBJ1-1, with D uncertain. V lost 5 bases and J 2 bases, leaving 6 bases between the germline ends. The V gene's germline CDR1 is SEHNR and CDR2 FQNEAQ (reference sequence). This CDR3 contains 12 residues. The CDR3 nucleotides are TGTGCCAGCAGCCCCGATAACACTGAAGCTTTCTTT. It specifies CASSPDNTEAFF.

For this clonotype: Relative to the germline gene, one junction end is altered; a read error may explain this. The V gene is TRBV4-1, the J gene TRBJ2-7; D possibly matches TRBD1 or TRBD2 (6 bases each). CDR1 is MGHRA, CDR2 YSYEKL, per germline. This CDR3 is 12 amino acids long. CDR3 nucleotide sequence: TGCACCAGCAGTCAAGGGGGGCGTGAGCAGTACTTC. This encodes CTSSQGGREQYF.

This clonotype was observed a single time. The chain couples TRBV7-9 to TRBJ2-7; 11 bases agree with TRBD2. Germline loops: CDR1 SEHNR, CDR2 FQNEAQ (reference sequence). The CDR3 runs 17 residues. The V and J ends lost 4 bases and 2 bases, in that order; junction bases with no gene match: 10. In DNA form, the CDR3 reads TGTGCCAGCAGCTATGTTGGCGGACTAGCGGGCACCTACGAGCAGTACTTC. Protein product: CASSYVGGLAGTYEQYF. The full variable domain, rest sourced from reference TRBV7-9 and TRBJ2-7, is DTGVSQNPRHKITKRGQNVTFRCDPISEHNRLYWYRQTLGQGPEFLTYFQNEAQLEKSRLLSDRFSAERPKGSFSTLEIQRTEQGDSAMYLCASSYVGGLAGTYEQYFGPGTRLTVT.

This clonotype has a count of ten or more. The genes are TRBV7-2 and TRBJ2-5; 8 positions match TRBD2. V shed 5 bases, J shed 5 bases, and the junction held 10 bases outside the gene matches. The CDR3 runs to 15 residues. Germline V gene lookup returns CDR1 SGHTA and CDR2 FQGNSA. This CDR3 is CASSPGVAGPETQYF. CDR3 bases: TGTGCCAGCAGCCCCGGGGTAGCGGGACCGGAGACCCAGTACTTC.

V gene TRBV6-5 combines with J gene TRBJ2-1, with 10 bases identical to TRBD2. V dropped 2 bases and J dropped 7; count of bases not matched to a gene: 8. Germline lookup yields CDR1 MNHEY and CDR2 SVGAGI. The length of the CDR3 is 16 residues. CDR3 in amino acids: CASSYKPAGGVNEQFF. The CDR3 region has the DNA TGTGCCAGCAGTTACAAGCCAGCGGGAGGGGTGAATGAGCAGTTCTTC.

This clonotype was counted ten times or more. The chain couples TRBV7-2 to TRBJ1-1; no firm D call. Germline V gene sequence: CDR1 SGHTA, CDR2 FQGNSA. V shed 4 bases and J shed 1 base, with 7 bases lying between them. The CDR3 spans 13 residues. For the CDR3, the DNA is TGTGCCAGCAGCTCAGTAAAGAACACTGAAGCTTTCTTT. This translates into CASSSVKNTEAFF.

This clonotype was detected a few times. The genes are TRBV28 and TRBJ2-1, with D perhaps matching TRBD2 (5 bases). V was shortened by 8 bases and J by 0 bases, with 20 bases between the two germline ends. The germline V gene encodes CDR1 MDHEN and CDR2 SYDVKM. The CDR3 covers 17 residues. The CDR3 sequence is CASSTVQATSSYNEQFF. CDR3 DNA: TGTGCCAGCTCCACTGTGCAGGCCACTAGCTCCTACAATGAGCAGTTCTTC.

This clonotype was seen a handful of times. The chain employs TRBV7-8 and TRBJ2-2, with TRBD1 matching over 8 bases. The CDR3 is 15 residues long. Trimming cost V 7 bases and J 1 base; bases outside gene matches: 5. Germline V CDR1 and CDR2: SGHVS, FQNEAQ. This chain's CDR3 is CASTRQGMNTGELFF. CDR3 DNA sequence: TGTGCCAGCACACGACAGGGGATGAACACCGGGGAGCTGTTTTTT.

V gene TRBV7-9 combines with J gene TRBJ2-3, with 9 bases that match TRBD1. J lost 13 bases, V lost 0 bases, and 11 bases had no gene match. The V gene's germline CDR1 is SEHNR and CDR2 FQNEAQ (reference sequence). CDR3 length equals 15 residues. The CDR3 sequence: CASSLATDRGPSEYF. The CDR3 DNA sequence: TGTGCCAGCAGCTTAGCGACGGACAGGGGCCCGTCGGAGTATTTT.

This clonotype was detected once. The J gene is TRBJ2-6, the V gene TRBV28, with 16 bases fitting TRBD2. CDR1 and CDR2 from the germline V gene are MDHEN and SYDVKM. The CDR3 runs 20 residues. Unmatched junction bases numbered 5, after V lost 3 bases and J lost 0 bases. The CDR3 loop is CASSLPGTSGRGSGANVLTF. In nucleotides, the CDR3 is TGTGCCAGCAGTTTGCCGGGGACTAGCGGGAGGGGCTCTGGGGCCAACGTCCTGACTTTC. Based on the CDR3 plus reference TRBV28 and TRBJ2-6, the full variable domain is DVKVTQSSRYLVKRTGEKVFLECVQDMDHENMFWYRQDPGLGLRLIYFSYDVKMKEKGDIPEGYSVSREKKERFSLILESASTNQTSMYLCASSLPGTSGRGSGANVLTFGAGSRLTVL.

This clonotype was seen ten or more times. The chain carries TRBV15 and TRBJ1-1; 8 nucleotides line up with TRBD1. Trimming took 3 bases from V and 6 from J; bases not matched to a gene: 6. Germline loops: CDR1 LNHNV, CDR2 YYDKDF (reference sequence). The CDR3 runs 14 residues. CDR3 bases: TGTGCCACCAGCAGGAGGACAGGGAGGCCTGAAGCTTTCTTT. Amino acids: CATSRRTGRPEAFF. Filled out from reference TRBV15 and TRBJ1-1, the complete variable domain reads DAMVIQNPRYQVTQFGKPVTLSCSQTLNHNVMYWYQQKSSQAPKLLFHYYDKDFNNEADTPDNFQSRRPNTSFCFLDIRSPGLGDTAMYLCATSRRTGRPEAFFGQGTRLTVV.

This clonotype was seen repeatedly, ten times or more. The rearrangement uses TRBV11-2 and TRBJ2-3, with 12 bases that match TRBD2. V was clipped by 5 bases and J by 1 base; unmatched bases: 4. The CDR3 is 16 residues long. Germline lookup yields CDR1 SGHAT and CDR2 FQNNGV. As DNA, the CDR3 is TGTGCCAGCAGCAACCGACTAGCGGGGGGCACAGATACGCAGTATTTT. Translating it yields CASSNRLAGGTDTQYF.